What follows describes a single TCR beta chain. Naive-designated CD8 cells lacked CD45RO, were positively enriched for CCR7, and omitted terminally differentiated effector memory CD45RA+ cells. Clones were read by immunoSEQ multiplex PCR, and TCRdb kept only the in-frame ones, dropping some. The table has approximately 810,000 clones, around 93% seen once; the top ten hold around 24%. The data derive from a study of shared clonotypes between healthy human individuals. The CDR3 is 15 residues long. This clonotype originated in a man aged 25-45 years in good health. Sequenced input: naive CD8+ T cells sorted from blood. The V call is TRBV1, the J call TRBJ1-2; the D call of TRBD1 is as the table states it, not checked on the DNA. TRBV1 is annotated as a pseudogene. The CDR3 DNA follows: TGCACCAGCAGCCAAGGACAGGTTGATAACTATGGCTACACCTTC. It yields the protein CTSSQGQVDNYGYTF.